A selection of T cell receptor beta chains follows, all from one sample in a study of T cell responses to AZD1222 COVID-19 vaccine. TCRdb keeps only in-frame clones here, not all; method: immunoSEQ multiplex PCR. The data contain tens of thousands of clones, around 81% of them singletons. The input for sequencing was peripheral blood, taken on day 0 of AZD1222 vaccination. Receptors were obtained from an adult in good health. CDR3s include the opening cysteine and the closing phenylalanine or tryptophan. Fields, in order: J gene, D gene, V gene, clone size, CDR3 DNA, CDR3 protein. A D gene is named only where the DNA matches it firmly. The size entry is marked missing in some rows and otherwise reads once, few, many or a size class.

>TRBJ1-1|.|TRBV19|.
TGTGCCAGTAGCCTCCGGGCCGAAAACACTGAAGCTTTCTTT
CASSLRAENTEAFF
>TRBJ1-1|.|TRBV19|once
TGTGCCAGTAGTACACCCGCGCGGGGGGAGACTGAAGCTTTCTTT
CASSTPARGETEAFF
>TRBJ1-5|TRBD1|TRBV4-1|.
TGCGCCAGCAGCCAGGACGGGACAGTTAGCAATCAGCCCCAGCATTTT
CASSQDGTVSNQPQHF
>TRBJ2-5|.|TRBV20-1|.
TGCAGTGCTAGTGATAACAGACAGAGCCTCAGAGAGACCCAGTACTTC
CSASDNRQSLRETQYF
>TRBJ1-6|TRBD1|TRBV27|.
TGTGCCAGCAGTTTATCTCGGACAGGGGGTAATTCACCCCTCCACTTT
CASSLSRTGGNSPLHF
>TRBJ1-1|.|TRBV13|once
TGTGCCAGCAGCTTACGGGGGGCCCGGAACACTGAAGCTTTCTTT
CASSLRGARNTEAFF
>TRBJ1-2|.|TRBV5-5|.
TGTGCCAGCAGCCTCCGGGACACGGGAGACACCTTC
CASSLRDTGDTF
>TRBJ1-1|TRBD1|TRBV6-5|.
TGTGCCAGCAGCTATATAGGAAGGGGACAGGAAGCTTTCTTT
CASSYIGRGQEAFF
>TRBJ2-1|TRBD2|TRBV2|few
TGTGCCAGCAGTGACGGTCGACTAGCGGGGTCAGAGCAGTTCTTC
CASSDGRLAGSEQFF
>TRBJ2-7|.|TRBV3-1/TRBV3-2|.
TGTGCCAGCAGCCAATGGGGTCCTTGGACAGCCTTCTACGAGCAGTACTTC
CASSQWGPWTAFYEQYF
>TRBJ2-1|TRBD1|TRBV12-3/TRBV12-4|once
TGTGCCAGCAGAGATGACAGGGACAATGAGCAGTTCTTC
CASRDDRDNEQFF
>TRBJ1-2|.|TRBV20-1|.
TGCAGTGCTAGTAACGGCTATGGCTACACCTTC
CSASNGYGYTF
>TRBJ2-2|.|TRBV28|.
TGTGCCAGCAGGCGTGCCGGGAATCAAGGCACCGGGGAGCTGTTTTTT
CASRRAGNQGTGELFF
>TRBJ1-6|TRBD1|TRBV5-5|.
TGTGCCAGCAGCAATGACAGGGTTGATAATTCACCCCTCCACTTT
CASSNDRVDNSPLHF
>TRBJ1-1|TRBD1|TRBV28|few
TGTGCCAGCAGGTCGACAGGGCGGGACACTGAAGCTTTCTTT
CASRSTGRDTEAFF
>TRBJ2-7|TRBD2|TRBV19|.
TGTGCCAGTAGTATAGGGACTAGCGGAACATACGAGCAGTACTTC
CASSIGTSGTYEQYF
>TRBJ2-7|TRBD1|TRBV28|.
TGTGCCAGCAGCTCCACCGGACAGGGGAGCTCCTACGAGCAGTACTTC
CASSSTGQGSSYEQYF
>TRBJ2-4|.|TRBV3-1/TRBV3-2|.
TGTGCCAGCAACTCGGCGGGAGCCAAAAACATTCAGTACTTC
CASNSAGAKNIQYF
>TRBJ2-2|TRBD2|TRBV2|.
TGTGCCAGCACTACACTAGCGGGAGCCACCACCGGGGAGCTGTTTTTT
CASTTLAGATTGELFF
>TRBJ2-1|.|TRBV2|.
TGTGCCAGCAGTGAAGGGGTAAATTCCTACAATGAGCAGTTCTTC
CASSEGVNSYNEQFF
>TRBJ2-1|TRBD2|TRBV5-1|.
TGCGCCAGCAGCCCGGGAGGGTACCGGGGGGATGAGCAGTTCTTC
CASSPGGYRGDEQFF
>TRBJ2-2|.|TRBV20-1|.
TGCAGTGCTAGTGGGCAAGACGGCACCGGGGAGCTGTTTTTT
CSASGQDGTGELFF
>TRBJ2-7|.|TRBV5-1|.
TGCGCCAGCAGCTTAACAGGGAACGAGCAGTACTTC
CASSLTGNEQYF
>TRBJ2-1|.|TRBV25-1|.
TGTGCCAGCAGTGAATCTGGTCCTACCCCCTACAATGAGCAGTTCTTC
CASSESGPTPYNEQFF
>TRBJ2-1|TRBD1|TRBV29-1|few
TGCAGCGTTGAAGGGTCCCGCGGACAGGCATACAATGAGCAGTTCTTC
CSVEGSRGQAYNEQFF
>TRBJ2-3|TRBD2|TRBV6-5|.
TGTGCCAGCAGGAGTAGCGGGAGGGGGCCAGATACGCAGTATTTT
CASRSSGRGPDTQYF
>TRBJ2-7|.|TRBV27|.
TGTGCCAGCAGTTTACAGGGTAGCTCCTACGAGCAGTACTTC
CASSLQGSSYEQYF
>TRBJ1-3|TRBD1|TRBV3-1/TRBV3-2|.
TGTGCCAGCAGCCAAGTAGGACAGGGGAGCGGAAACACCATATATTTT
CASSQVGQGSGNTIYF
>TRBJ2-2|.|TRBV28|.
TGTGCCAGCACCCCTGGGGGCGCCGGGGAGCTGTTTTTT
CASTPGGAGELFF
>TRBJ2-7|.|TRBV11-2|.
TGTGCCAGCAGCTTAGATCCGGGCGGTTCGTACGAGCAGTACTTC
CASSLDPGGSYEQYF
>TRBJ2-1|TRBD2|TRBV29-1|.
TGCAGCGTGGGGGGTGCCGGGAGGAACGGCAATGAGCAGTTCTTC
CSVGGAGRNGNEQFF
>TRBJ2-1|.|TRBV9|.
TGTGCCAGCAGCGTAGAAGGGGGAGGATACAATGAGCAGTTCTTC
CASSVEGGGYNEQFF
>TRBJ2-2|.|TRBV5-1|.
TGCGCCAGCAGCTCTTCAGAGGCCGGGGAGCTGTTTTTT
CASSSSEAGELFF
>TRBJ1-2|.|TRBV30|.
TGTGCCTGGAGGGCCGACAAGGGCAGTGGCTACACCTTC
CAWRADKGSGYTF
>TRBJ2-2|.|TRBV10-1|few
TGCGCCAGCAGTTCGGATTACACCGGGGAGCTGTTTTTT
CASSSDYTGELFF
>TRBJ2-7|TRBD2|TRBV6-6|.
TGTGCCAGCAGTAGAACTAGCGGGAGAACCCACGAGCAGTACTTC
CASSRTSGRTHEQYF
>TRBJ2-3|.|TRBV4-1|.
TGCGCCAGCAGCCAGAGGGCGGGTTTAGGCCCAGATACGCAGTATTTT
CASSQRAGLGPDTQYF
>TRBJ2-2|TRBD2|TRBV5-1|few
TGCGCCAGCAGCATAGGGAGTGGCGGGAGAGGGAAGACCGGGGAGCTGTTTTTT
CASSIGSGGRGKTGELFF
>TRBJ2-2|.|TRBV19|once
TGTGCCAGTAGTATAGATCACGGAGACAAGACCGGGGAGCTGTTTTTT
CASSIDHGDKTGELFF
>TRBJ2-3|.|TRBV18|.
TGTGCCAGCTCACCCCCCTCGGGAGATACGCAGTATTTT
CASSPPSGDTQYF
>TRBJ1-1|.|TRBV2|few
TGTGCCAGCTCCATCATCGAGGACACTGAAGCTTTCTTT
CASSIIEDTEAFF
>TRBJ1-6|TRBD1|TRBV19|.
TGTGCCAGTAGTACCGGGACAGGGGTCTCACCCCTCCACTTT
CASSTGTGVSPLHF
>TRBJ1-5|.|TRBV5-1|.
TGCGCCAGCAGCGCCGGGTCGGCCTCGGGCAATCAGCCCCAGCATTTT
CASSAGSASGNQPQHF
>TRBJ2-3|.|TRBV2|.
TGTGCCAGCAGTGAGGACCACGTTTCGAAAGATACGCAGTATTTT
CASSEDHVSKDTQYF
>TRBJ2-7|TRBD2|TRBV6-5|.
TGTGCCAGCAGTTTGGGACTAGGACTCTCCTACGAGCAGTACTTC
CASSLGLGLSYEQYF
>TRBJ1-3|.|TRBV10-3|.
TGTGCCATCAGGGGGACGGATTCTGGAAACACCATATATTTT
CAIRGTDSGNTIYF
>TRBJ1-1|.|TRBV6-5|once
TGTGCCAGCACAGGGCGGAACACTGAAGCTTTCTTT
CASTGRNTEAFF